This T cell receptor beta chain originates from a study of CXCR3-negative and CXCR3-positive naive CD8 T cells. The study's findings and limits: Greater hydrophobicity was found in TRB CDR3s of CXCR3-positive naive cells than of CXCR3-negative naive cells. TCR interaction strength was inferred from TRB CDR3 physicochemistry, as CD5 matched across naive subsets. Both naive subsets, CXCR3-negative and CXCR3-positive, displayed similar TRBV-TRBJ usage, unlike memory cells.

The CDR3 sequence is 16 residues long. The TRB cDNA libraries were prepared by 5' RACE with UMI labels. Reprocessing the 5' RACE reads, TCRdb reports a single entry for every CDR3 protein and omits DNA. The sample includes fewer than 10,000 distinct CDR3 sequences. Details on this clonotype: The antigen is undetermined.

The TCR was taken from a human donor in good health. Some clones in this sample may be carry-over from other donors' samples. The sample comprised naive CXCR3- CD8+ T cells from blood. Sample subset: CD45RO-CCR7+CD27+CD95- naive CD8+ T cells lacking CXCR3 (TNR3-). The rearrangement uses TRBV21-1 and TRBJ2-4; the D call from TCRdb, TRBD2, cannot be confirmed without DNA. TRBV21-1 is marked as a pseudogene. The chain's CDR3 is CASSKPEGIAKNIQYF.